A selection of T cell receptor beta chains follows, all from one sample in a study of blood T cells in healthy people across ages. TCRdb reprocessed the 5' RACE reads via MiXCR and lists one record per CDR3 protein. The sample has 1.2 million to 1.5 million distinct CDR3 sequences; 45% to 70% are singletons. Sequenced input: blood. The receptors stem from a man between 18 and 35 years old in good health. CDR3s include the opening cysteine and the closing phenylalanine or tryptophan. D genes are given only for firm matches. Size tells how often a clone was seen (once, few, many) or the class of an expanded clone, and some rows leave it out.

j_call	cdr3_length	d_call	v_call	clone_size	cdr3_nt	cdr3_aa
TRBJ2-1	15	.	TRBV6-1	.	TGTGCCAGCAGTGGCGAGTACACTTATGGGGAGACCCAGTTCTTC	CASSGEYTYGETQFF
TRBJ1-1	11	.	TRBV28	.	TGTGCCTCCCGGGACATCGGTGAAGCTTTCTTT	CASRDIGEAFF
TRBJ2-1	14	TRBD2	TRBV20-1	once	TGCAGTGCCCCAGCGGGAGGGCTACGAAATGAGCAGTTCTTC	CSAPAGGLRNEQFF
TRBJ1-1	11	.	TRBV6-6	few	TGTGCCAGCAGTTACTGGGATGGAGCTTTCTTT	CASSYWDGAFF
TRBJ2-7	16	TRBD1	TRBV4-1	.	TGCGCCAGCAGCCATGCTACAGGGGGTGGTCGGTACGAGCAGTACTTC	CASSHATGGGRYEQYF
TRBJ2-7	17	TRBD2	TRBV12-3/TRBV12-4	.	TGTGCCAGCAGCTCCGGCAGGGTAGCGGGGGTCTCCTACGAGCAGTACTTC	CASSSGRVAGVSYEQYF
TRBJ2-5	16	.	TRBV6-6	.	TGTGCCAGCAGTTACTCGAGGTGGGATGGCCGAGAGACCCAGTACTTC	CASSYSRWDGRETQYF
TRBJ1-2	12	TRBD1	TRBV7-9	.	TGTGCCGGCGGGACAGGGGCGTGTGGCTACACCTTC	CAGGTGACGYTF
TRBJ2-5	14	.	TRBV7-2	.	TGTGCCAGCAGCCCACCTTGGGGTGGGGAGACCCAGTACTTC	CASSPPWGGETQYF
TRBJ2-7	15	TRBD2	TRBV19	few	TGTGCCAGCTCCGGGACTAGCGGGAGTGGGTACGAGCAGTACTTC	CASSGTSGSGYEQYF
TRBJ1-2	12	.	TRBV28	.	TGTGCCAGCAGCCCTATTCGGGGTAGCTACACCTTC	CASSPIRGSYTF
TRBJ2-7	14	.	TRBV7-2	.	TGTGCCAGCAGCTTTGAGACAGTGTCATACGAGCAGTACTTC	CASSFETVSYEQYF
TRBJ2-7	13	.	TRBV12-3/TRBV12-4	.	TGTGCCAGCTTTCGGGACGGACTCTACGAGCAGTACTTC	CASFRDGLYEQYF
TRBJ2-7	14	.	TRBV7-9	few	TGTGCCAGCAGCTTAATCTCCAGGGACTACGAGCAGTACTTC	CASSLISRDYEQYF
TRBJ1-2	17	TRBD1	TRBV4-3	few	TGCGCCAGCAGCCAAGACTACAATTTGGACAGGGTCGGGGGCTACACCTTC	CASSQDYNLDRVGGYTF
TRBJ1-2	15	.	TRBV7-2	.	TGTGCCAGCAGCTTAGCGCGGGTTTTCGACTATGGCTACACCTTC	CASSLARVFDYGYTF
TRBJ2-7	16	.	TRBV15	few	TGTGCCACCAGCAGTCACTTGGGCAGGAGCTCCTACGAGCAGTACTTC	CATSSHLGRSSYEQYF
TRBJ1-6	18	.	TRBV7-9	.	TGTGCCAGCAGCTTAGTAGGTCCAATAAGCTCCTATAATTCACCCCTCCACTTT	CASSLVGPISSYNSPLHF
TRBJ2-1	15	.	TRBV12-3/TRBV12-4	few	TGTGCCAGCAGACGGACCCAAACGGGAGACACTGAGCAGTTCTTC	CASRRTQTGDTEQFF
TRBJ2-3	17	TRBD2	TRBV4-2	.	TGTGCCAGCAGCCAGGTAGCGGGGGGTCCAGGCACAGATACGCAGTATTTT	CASSQVAGGPGTDTQYF
TRBJ1-1	14	TRBD1	TRBV30	.	TGTGCCTGGACAGGGGGCAGACGGAACACTGAAGCTTTCTTT	CAWTGGRRNTEAFF
TRBJ2-5	15	.	TRBV7-9	.	TGTGCCAGCAGCTTAGTTGGGTACAGTAACAATGAGCAGTACTTC	CASSLVGYSNNEQYF
TRBJ2-1	12	.	TRBV6-5	.	TGTGCCAGCACTTCCAAGTGGGAGGAGCAGTTCTTC	CASTSKWEEQFF
TRBJ1-1	11	.	TRBV29-1	.	TGCAGCCCGCGCAGGGGCCCTGAAGCTTTCTTT	CSPRRGPEAFF
TRBJ2-3	16	.	TRBV10-3	once	TGTGCCATCATCGCTCCGGGACCAGAGGGCACAGATACGCAGTATTTT	CAIIAPGPEGTDTQYF
TRBJ2-7	18	TRBD2	TRBV4-1	.	TGCGCCAGCAGCCAAGATCCCCTGCTGACTAGCGGGAGGAGCGAGCAGTACTTC	CASSQDPLLTSGRSEQYF
TRBJ2-5	17	.	TRBV6-2/TRBV6-3	.	TGTGCCAGCAGTTACTCTCGGGCCCAAATGGAACAAGAGACCCAGTACTTC	CASSYSRAQMEQETQYF
TRBJ2-2	14	.	TRBV13	.	TGTGCCAGCAGCCTGGCAGGGCGCACCGGGGAGCTGTTTTTT	CASSLAGRTGELFF
TRBJ2-3	18	.	TRBV5-1	.	TGCGCCAGCACACTCAGCTTCGGCCCAGCTCTTAGCACAGATACGCAGTATTTT	CASTLSFGPALSTDTQYF
TRBJ2-5	11	.	TRBV29-1	few	TGCAGCGTTGTGGGGGCAGAGACCCAGTACTTC	CSVVGAETQYF
TRBJ2-7	14	TRBD1	TRBV27	few	TGTGCCAGCAGCATAGGGACAGGGAACTACGAGCAGTACTTC	CASSIGTGNYEQYF
TRBJ2-7	13	TRBD2	TRBV2	.	TGTGCCAGCATGGATAGCGGGAGTTACGAGCAGTACTTC	CASMDSGSYEQYF
TRBJ2-3	16	TRBD1	TRBV11-2	once	TGTGCCAGCAGCTTAAACCACAGGGGGGGCACAGATACGCAGTATTTT	CASSLNHRGGTDTQYF
TRBJ2-7	12	.	TRBV7-2	.	TGTGCCAGCAGCGCCTCCAGATACGAGCAGTACTTC	CASSASRYEQYF
TRBJ2-1	14	.	TRBV6-6	.	TGTGCCAGCAGTTACGCGGGAACATACAATGAGCAGTTCTTC	CASSYAGTYNEQFF
TRBJ2-4	15	.	TRBV7-8	.	TGTGCCAGCAGCTTAGAGCTACGGAGCGAAGGCATTCAGTACTTC	CASSLELRSEGIQYF
TRBJ2-7	15	TRBD1	TRBV7-6	.	TGTGCCAGCAGCTTATATGAGACAGGGGCCTACGAGCAGTACTTC	CASSLYETGAYEQYF
TRBJ1-5	12	.	TRBV5-1	.	TGCGCCAGCAGCTTGTCGCCTCGCGGGGAGCATTTT	CASSLSPRGEHF
TRBJ2-3	17	TRBD2	TRBV4-1	.	TGCGCCAGCAGCCGGCAGCGGGAGGGATCTCAAGAAGATACGCAGTATTTT	CASSRQREGSQEDTQYF
TRBJ2-1	14	TRBD2	TRBV7-2	few	TGTGCCAGCAGCTTCCCGGGAGGTAAGAATGAGCAGTTCTTC	CASSFPGGKNEQFF
TRBJ2-2	15	.	TRBV28	.	TGTGCCAGCAGTTTACCCAGGGGAGGGACCGGGGAGCTGTTTTTT	CASSLPRGGTGELFF
TRBJ2-1	13	TRBD1	TRBV6-5	.	TGTGCCAGCAGTTACAGACAGGGAGCTGGGCAGTTCTTC	CASSYRQGAGQFF